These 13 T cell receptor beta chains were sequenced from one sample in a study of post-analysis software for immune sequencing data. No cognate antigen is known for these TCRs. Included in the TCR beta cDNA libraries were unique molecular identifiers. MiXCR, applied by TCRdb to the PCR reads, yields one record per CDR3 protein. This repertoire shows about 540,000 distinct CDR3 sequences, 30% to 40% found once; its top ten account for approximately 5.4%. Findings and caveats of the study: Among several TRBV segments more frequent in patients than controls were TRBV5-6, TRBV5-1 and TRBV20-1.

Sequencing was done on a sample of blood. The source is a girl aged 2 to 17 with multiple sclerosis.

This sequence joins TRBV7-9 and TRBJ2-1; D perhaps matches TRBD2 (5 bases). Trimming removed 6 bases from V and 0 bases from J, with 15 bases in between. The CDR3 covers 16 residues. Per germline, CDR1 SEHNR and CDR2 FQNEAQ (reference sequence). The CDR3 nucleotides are TGTGCCAGCAGTGGAGCGGTGGGCAGCTCCTACAATGAGCAGTTCTTC. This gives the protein CASSGAVGSSYNEQFF.

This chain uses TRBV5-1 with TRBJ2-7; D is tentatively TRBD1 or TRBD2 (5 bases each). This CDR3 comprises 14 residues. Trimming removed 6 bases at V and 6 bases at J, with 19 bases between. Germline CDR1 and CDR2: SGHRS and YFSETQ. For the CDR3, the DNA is TGCGCCAGCACCGGGACCTCAACTTATACCGAGCAGTACTTC. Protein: CASTGTSTYTEQYF.

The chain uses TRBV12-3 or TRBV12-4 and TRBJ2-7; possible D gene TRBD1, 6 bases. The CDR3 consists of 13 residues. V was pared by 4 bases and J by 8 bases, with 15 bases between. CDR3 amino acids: CASSSTGMEKQYF. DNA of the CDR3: TGTGCCAGCAGTTCCACAGGGATGGAGAAGCAGTACTTC.

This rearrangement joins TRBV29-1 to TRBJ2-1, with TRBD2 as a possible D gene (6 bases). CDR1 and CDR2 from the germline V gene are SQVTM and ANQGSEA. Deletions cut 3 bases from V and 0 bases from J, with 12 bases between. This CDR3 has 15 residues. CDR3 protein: CSVEGRLGSYNEQFF. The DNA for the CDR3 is TGCAGCGTTGAGGGGAGACTAGGCTCCTACAATGAGCAGTTCTTC.

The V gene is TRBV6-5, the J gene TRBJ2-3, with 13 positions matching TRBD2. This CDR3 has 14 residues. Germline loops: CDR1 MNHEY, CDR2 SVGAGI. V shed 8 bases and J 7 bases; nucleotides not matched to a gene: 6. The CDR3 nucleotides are TGTGCCAGCCGCCCGACTAGCGGGGGGTATACGCAGTATTTT. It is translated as CASRPTSGGYTQYF.

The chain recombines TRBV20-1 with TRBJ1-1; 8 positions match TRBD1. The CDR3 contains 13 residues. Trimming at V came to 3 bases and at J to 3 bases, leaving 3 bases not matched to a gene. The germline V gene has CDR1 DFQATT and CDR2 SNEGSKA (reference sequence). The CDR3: CSASRTGYTEAFF. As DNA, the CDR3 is TGCAGTGCTAGTCGGACAGGGTACACTGAAGCTTTCTTT.

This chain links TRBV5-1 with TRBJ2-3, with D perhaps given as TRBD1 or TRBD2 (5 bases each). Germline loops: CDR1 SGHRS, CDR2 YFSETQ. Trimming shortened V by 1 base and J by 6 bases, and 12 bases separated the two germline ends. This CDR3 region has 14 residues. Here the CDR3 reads CASSLPDGGDTQYF. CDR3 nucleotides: TGCGCCAGCAGCTTGCCGGATGGGGGTGATACGCAGTATTTT.

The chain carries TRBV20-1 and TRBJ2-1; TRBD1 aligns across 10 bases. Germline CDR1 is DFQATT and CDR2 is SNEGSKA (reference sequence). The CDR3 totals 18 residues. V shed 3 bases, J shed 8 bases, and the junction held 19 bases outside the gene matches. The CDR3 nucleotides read TGCAGTGCTAGCACCCCATTTCGTGGGACAGGGGTTTGGGATGAGCAGTTCTTC. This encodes CSASTPFRGTGVWDEQFF.

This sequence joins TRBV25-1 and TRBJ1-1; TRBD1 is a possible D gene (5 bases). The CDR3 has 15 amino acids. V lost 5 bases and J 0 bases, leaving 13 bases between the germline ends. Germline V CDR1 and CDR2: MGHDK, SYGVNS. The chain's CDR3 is CASSKAGTVNTEAFF. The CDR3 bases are TGTGCCAGCAGTAAGGCCGGGACGGTGAACACTGAAGCTTTCTTT.

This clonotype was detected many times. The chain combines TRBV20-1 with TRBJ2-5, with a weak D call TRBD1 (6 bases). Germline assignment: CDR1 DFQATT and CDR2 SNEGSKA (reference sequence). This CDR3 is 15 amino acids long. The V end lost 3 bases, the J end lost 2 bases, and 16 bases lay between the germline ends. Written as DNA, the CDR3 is TGCAGTGCTAGGCAATTGGGGACAATTCAAGAGACCCAGTACTTC. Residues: CSARQLGTIQETQYF.

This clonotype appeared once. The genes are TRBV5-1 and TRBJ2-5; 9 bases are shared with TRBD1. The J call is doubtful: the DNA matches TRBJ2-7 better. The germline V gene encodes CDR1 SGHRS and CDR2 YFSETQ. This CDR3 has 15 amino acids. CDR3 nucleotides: TGCGCCAGCAGCCTCAGAGGGACAGGGTACGCCGAGCAGTACTTC. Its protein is CASSLRGTGYAEQYF.

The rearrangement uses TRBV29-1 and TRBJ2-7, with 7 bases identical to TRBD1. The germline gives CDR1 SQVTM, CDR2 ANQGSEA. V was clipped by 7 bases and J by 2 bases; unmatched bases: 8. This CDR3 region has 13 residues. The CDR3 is CSADRDRPYEQYF. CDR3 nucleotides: TGCAGCGCCGACCGGGACAGACCCTACGAGCAGTACTTC.

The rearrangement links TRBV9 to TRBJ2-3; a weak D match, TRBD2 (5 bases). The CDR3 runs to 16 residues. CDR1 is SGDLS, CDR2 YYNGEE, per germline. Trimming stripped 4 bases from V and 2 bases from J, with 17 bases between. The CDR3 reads CASSFNRGRTTDTQYF. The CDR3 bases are TGTGCCAGCAGCTTTAACCGAGGGAGAACCACAGATACGCAGTATTTT.